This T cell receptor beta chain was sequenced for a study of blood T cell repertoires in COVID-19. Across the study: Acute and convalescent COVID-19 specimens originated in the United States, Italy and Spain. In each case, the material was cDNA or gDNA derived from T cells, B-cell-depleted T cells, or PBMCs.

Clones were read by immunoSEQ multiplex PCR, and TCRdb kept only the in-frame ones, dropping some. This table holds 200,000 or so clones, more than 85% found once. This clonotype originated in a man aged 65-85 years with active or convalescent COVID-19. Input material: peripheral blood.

CDR3 DNA: TGTGCCAGCACGCAGACAGGGGGCGATGGCTACACCTTC. Translated, it gives CASTQTGGDGYTF. This chain uses TRBV28 with TRBJ1-2; 10 nucleotides line up with TRBD1. With V trimmed by 7 bases and J by 6 bases, 5 bases remained unmatched. The germline V gene has CDR1 MDHEN and CDR2 SYDVKM. The CDR3 runs 13 residues.